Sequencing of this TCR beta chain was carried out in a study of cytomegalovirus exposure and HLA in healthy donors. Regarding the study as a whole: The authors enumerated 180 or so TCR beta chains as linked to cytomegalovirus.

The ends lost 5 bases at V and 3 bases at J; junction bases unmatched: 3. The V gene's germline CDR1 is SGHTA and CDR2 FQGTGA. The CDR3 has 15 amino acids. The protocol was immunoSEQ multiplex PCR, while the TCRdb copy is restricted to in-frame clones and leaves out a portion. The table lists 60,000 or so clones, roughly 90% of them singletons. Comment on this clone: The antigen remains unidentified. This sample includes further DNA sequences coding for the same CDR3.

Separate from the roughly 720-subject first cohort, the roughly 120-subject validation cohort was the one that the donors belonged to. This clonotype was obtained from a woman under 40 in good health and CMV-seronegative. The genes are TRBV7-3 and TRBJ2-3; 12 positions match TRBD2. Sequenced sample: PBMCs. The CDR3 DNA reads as TGTGCCAGCAGCCAGACTAGCGGGAGAACAGATACGCAGTATTTT. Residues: CASSQTSGRTDTQYF.